This T cell receptor beta chain was identified in a study of patients and donors after allogeneic stem cell transplantation (dated by TCRdb to 2019 to 2021). Reading from cysteine to phenylalanine, the CDR3 counts 17 amino acids. Here the CDR3 DNA is all that survives: 51 bases in frame from base 1. The germline V gene encodes CDR1 DFQATT and CDR2 SNEGSKA (reference sequence). V loses 5 bases at its end and J loses 2 bases; junction bases beyond the gene matches: 14. On this clonotype itself: Its antigen remains undetermined. Nothing much larger sits one base from this clone, and base qualities are not available.

The library was produced with RT-PCR. Data came from a NextSeq 550. In-frame beta chains were kept once TCRdb had trimmed the public reads at Q25 with fastp and called clones with MiXCR. CDR3 protein sequences are deduplicated, and each keeps its most common genes and DNA. The sample profile shows 190,000 or so distinct CDR3 sequences; 35% to 45% of them were found once. Jointly, the top ten make up about 9.9% of the sample. Sequenced input: blood, either unsorted or a sorted T cell fraction (not recorded which). The chain is assembled from TRBV20-1 and TRBJ2-3; 9 middle bases align to TRBD2. This TCR was sampled from a human donor who was either an allogeneic HSCT recipient or a stem cell or donor lymphocyte infusion donor (not recorded which). It is not recorded whose cells these are; they may come from a transplant donor. At the DNA level, the sequence is TGCAGTGCTCGAGCCCCTCTGGCGGGGGGGCCCACAGATACGCAGTATTTT. Its protein is CSARAPLAGGPTDTQYF.